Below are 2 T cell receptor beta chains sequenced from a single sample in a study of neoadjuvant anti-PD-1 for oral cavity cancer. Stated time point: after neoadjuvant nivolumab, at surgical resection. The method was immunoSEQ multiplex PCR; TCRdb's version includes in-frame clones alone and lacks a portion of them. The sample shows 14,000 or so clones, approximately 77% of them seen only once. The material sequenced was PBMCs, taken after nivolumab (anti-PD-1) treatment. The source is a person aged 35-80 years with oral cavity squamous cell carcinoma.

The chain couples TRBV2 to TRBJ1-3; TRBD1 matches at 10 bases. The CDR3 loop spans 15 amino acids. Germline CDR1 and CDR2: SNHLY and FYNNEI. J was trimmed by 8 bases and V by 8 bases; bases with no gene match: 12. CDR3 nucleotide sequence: TGTGCCAGCTGGACAGGGGGGTTCTTCGAAGACACCATATATTTT. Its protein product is CASWTGGFFEDTIYF. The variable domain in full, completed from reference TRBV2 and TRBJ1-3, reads EPEVTQTPSHQVTQMGQEVILRCVPISNHLYFYWYRQILGQKVEFLVSFYNNEISEKSEIFDDQFSVERPDGSNFTLKIRSTKLEDSAMYFCASWTGGFFEDTIYFGEGSWLTVV.

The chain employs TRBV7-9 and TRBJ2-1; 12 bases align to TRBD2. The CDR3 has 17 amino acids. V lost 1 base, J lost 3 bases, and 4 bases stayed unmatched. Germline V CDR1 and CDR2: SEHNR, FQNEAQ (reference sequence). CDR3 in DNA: TGTGCCAGCAGCTTAGTAGGGACTAGCGGGCACTACAATGAGCAGTTCTTC. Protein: CASSLVGTSGHYNEQFF.